A single sample is the source of the 12 T cell receptor beta chains below, sequenced in a study of T-cell memory formation after mild COVID-19. Each CDR3 protein gets one entry after TCRdb re-called the 5' RACE reads with MiXCR. The data show under 700,000 distinct CDR3 sequences, roughly 20% seen once. Sequenced sample: PBMCs or a T cell subset sorted from them (not recorded which). The receptors shown here come from an adult woman who had mild COVID-19 (a few samples of this study predate the infection). Cell type and time point are not known.

The chain recombines TRBV7-6 with TRBJ2-1; D remains ambiguous. V was pared by 5 bases and J by 0 bases, with 8 bases between. This CDR3 is built from 14 residues. The germline CDR1 and CDR2 sequences are SGHVS and FNYEAQ. CDR3 DNA: TGTGCCAGCAGCATTATTGGCTCCTACAATGAGCAGTTCTTC. Protein: CASSIIGSYNEQFF.

This clonotype was counted between two and nine times. The chain couples TRBV7-2 to TRBJ1-1; D gene uncertain. The CDR3 consists of 14 residues. V dropped 6 bases and J dropped 0 bases, with 11 bases sitting between them. Germline CDR1 is SGHTA and CDR2 is FQGNSA. The CDR3 is CASRKNTLNTEAFF. The CDR3 DNA sequence: TGTGCCAGCAGAAAGAACACCCTGAACACTGAAGCTTTCTTT.

The chain links TRBV30 to TRBJ2-7; D may correspond to TRBD1 or TRBD2 (5 bases each). CDR3 size: 13 residues. Germline values: CDR1 GTSNPN, CDR2 SVGIG (reference sequence). Trimming removed 5 bases from V and 0 bases from J, with 11 bases in between. The CDR3 loop is CAWEGLSSYEQYF. The DNA of the CDR3 is TGTGCCTGGGAGGGGCTCAGCTCCTACGAGCAGTACTTC.

The chain recombines TRBV24-1 with TRBJ2-2; tentatively, D is TRBD1 or TRBD2 (5 bases each). V shed 5 bases and J shed 6 bases, with 12 bases lying between them. This CDR3 spans 14 amino acids. The V gene's germline CDR1 is KGHDR and CDR2 SFDVKD. The CDR3 region is CATSGGARAGELFF. The CDR3 region has the DNA TGTGCCACCAGTGGAGGGGCCCGGGCCGGGGAGCTGTTTTTT.

The rearrangement joins TRBV19 to TRBJ1-4; no firm D call. There are 13 residues in the CDR3. V lost 3 bases, J lost 7 bases, and 9 bases lay in between. Germline assignment: CDR1 LNHDA and CDR2 SQIVND (reference sequence). The CDR3: CASSIGVPEKLFF. CDR3 DNA: TGTGCCAGTAGTATTGGAGTCCCTGAAAAACTGTTTTTT.

The table lists this clonotype with many counts. The chain has TRBV7-3 and TRBJ2-2; no definite D call. Deletions cut 5 bases from V and 6 bases from J, with 7 bases between. The CDR3 is 12 amino acids. Per the germline V gene, CDR1 is SGHTA and CDR2 is FQGTGA. The DNA of the CDR3 is TGTGCCAGCAGCAGATCAGCCGGGGAGCTGTTTTTT. Translated, it gives CASSRSAGELFF.

The CDR3 is CASSPIVSSYNEQFF. DNA of the CDR3: TGTGCCAGCAGCCCTATAGTAAGCTCCTACAATGAGCAGTTCTTC. The rearrangement links TRBV5-5 to TRBJ2-1; D remains unclear. V shed 4 bases and J shed 0 bases, with 11 bases lying between them. The CDR3 is made up of 15 amino acids. From germline, CDR1 is SGHKS and CDR2 YYEKEE (reference sequence).

This clonotype occurred a few times. The rearrangement links TRBV20-1 to TRBJ1-1; 9 bases are shared with TRBD1. In germline, CDR1 is DFQATT, CDR2 SNEGSKA (reference sequence). CDR3 length equals 14 residues. The V and J ends lost 0 bases and 5 bases, in that order; junction bases with no gene match: 4. The DNA of the CDR3 is TGCAGTGCTAGAGATCGGACAGGGGTAACTGAAGCTTTCTTT. Translation gives CSARDRTGVTEAFF.

There are a few counts of this clonotype. The rearrangement links TRBV6-6 to TRBJ1-5, with D possibly TRBD1 on 5 matching bases. Trimming shortened V by 0 bases and J by 5 bases, and 8 bases separated the two germline ends. This CDR3 spans 14 amino acids. In germline, CDR1 is MNHNY, CDR2 SVGAGI (reference sequence). CDR3 coding DNA: TGTGCCAGCAGTTACTCGGGGCCGGATCAGCCCCAGCATTTT. Translating it yields CASSYSGPDQPQHF.

This clonotype has just a few counts. The CDR3 region has the DNA TGCGCCAGCAGCTCACTCCCAGCCGACAGGGGAGCCCACGAGCAGTACTTC. Protein sequence: CASSSLPADRGAHEQYF. The chain combines TRBV5-1 with TRBJ2-7, with TRBD1 matching 8 bases. V shed 3 bases and J 5 bases; nucleotides not matched to a gene: 16. Looked up from germline, CDR1 is SGHRS and CDR2 is YFSETQ. The CDR3 sequence is 17 residues long.

Only a few counts were recorded for this clonotype. J is TRBJ2-2 and V is TRBV9, with D possibly TRBD2 on 7 matching bases. V was trimmed by 2 bases and J by 0 bases, leaving 17 bases between them. The CDR3 runs 18 residues. Germline lookup yields CDR1 SGDLS and CDR2 YYNGEE. The CDR3 region has the DNA TGTGCCAGCAGCGTCCCCGGCGGGGGCAGGGCGAACACCGGGGAGCTGTTTTTT. Amino acids: CASSVPGGGRANTGELFF.

The chain employs TRBV5-6 and TRBJ1-1, with a tentative D call TRBD1 (6 bases). This CDR3 spans 14 amino acids. Germline values: CDR1 SGHDT, CDR2 YYEEEE. The V and J ends lost 3 bases and 6 bases respectively, with 15 bases between them. This CDR3 is CASSWGRVPAEAFF. DNA for the CDR3: TGTGCCAGCAGCTGGGGGCGGGTCCCGGCTGAAGCTTTCTTT.